This T cell receptor beta chain was retrieved from a study of cytomegalovirus exposure and HLA in healthy donors. Study information: Earlier, 100 million to 120 million unique TCR beta sequences were recovered from 170 million or so T cells by an analysis. The study, taken as a whole, reports: Presence/absence analyses rested on an assumption that sequencing depth was roughly uniform across donors. Later on, an analysis showed TCR association rates differing by HLA locus, with DRB1 the most and HLA-C the fewest.

The PCR employed 60 Vbeta primers together with 13 Jbeta primers. Only in-frame clones appear in the TCRdb table, and some are missing; sequencing was by immunoSEQ multiplex PCR. The sample includes 120,000 or so clones, 75% of them seen just once. With regard to this clone: Its cognate antigen is unknown.

The CDR3 has 12 amino acids. Trimming took 8 bases from V and 2 from J, leaving 6 bases between them. CDR1 and CDR2 from the germline V gene are MGHRA and YSYEKL. The V and J genes are TRBV4-1 and TRBJ2-2; D call uncertain. Sample: PBMCs. The receptor was derived from a woman in her 50s in good health and CMV-seronegative. In DNA, the CDR3 is TGCGCCAGCGCCACTAACACCGGGGAGCTGTTTTTT. Translating gives CASATNTGELFF.